Listed here are 5 T cell receptor beta chains from one sample, sequenced in a study of T cell repertoires in cytomegalovirus infection. These TCRs' antigens remain unknown. TCRdb reanalysed the reads using MiXCR and keeps one entry per CDR3 protein. The data hold about 340,000 distinct CDR3 sequences, with just under 30% observed a single time. Sequenced material: cultured PBMCs, taken from culture after CMV antigen stimulation. These TCRs come from a human donor in good health (CMV status not recorded). Some clones in this sample may be carry-over from other donors' samples.

J is TRBJ1-2 and V is TRBV20-1; 8 bases are shared with TRBD1. Trimming at V came to 4 bases and at J to 4 bases, leaving 8 bases not matched to a gene. This CDR3 is 14 amino acids long. Germline CDR1 DFQATT, CDR2 SNEGSKA (reference sequence). The CDR3 region has the DNA TGCAGTGCTACTGGGACAGGTCTATTCTATGGCTACACCTTC. Translation gives CSATGTGLFYGYTF.

The rearrangement uses TRBV20-1 and TRBJ1-3; D remains ambiguous. Trimming took off 3 bases at V and 2 bases at J, with 8 bases between the two ends. From germline, CDR1 is DFQATT and CDR2 SNEGSKA (reference sequence). This CDR3 has 13 amino acids. Written as DNA, the CDR3 is TGCAGTGCTAGTTCCGAGACTGGAAACACCATATATTTT. Protein product: CSASSETGNTIYF.

This clonotype was observed at least ten times. The rearrangement joins TRBV7-9 to TRBJ2-5; D is unresolved. Per the germline V gene, CDR1 is SEHNR and CDR2 is FQNEAQ (reference sequence). Trimming took 5 bases from V and 1 from J, leaving 14 bases between them. The CDR3 spans 15 residues. The CDR3 DNA is TGTGCCAGCAGCCCAAGTTCCGGGCCCCAAGAGACCCAGTACTTC. Translated, it gives CASSPSSGPQETQYF.

About this clonotype itself: One junction end disagrees with the germline gene, perhaps due to a read error. The V call is TRBV4-1, the J call TRBJ1-2, with TRBD1 matching 8 bases. Germline V CDR1 and CDR2: MGHRA, YSYEKL. The CDR3 covers 14 residues. CDR3 sequence reads: CASSLGQDRYGYTF. The DNA of the CDR3 is TGTGCCAGCAGCCTGGGACAGGACCGCTATGGCTACACCTTC.

The V call is TRBV4-1, the J call TRBJ2-1, with 10 bases that match TRBD1. This CDR3 comprises 13 residues. The V segment lost 11 bases and the J segment 6 bases; nucleotides outside the gene matches: 7. Germline-derived CDR1 and CDR2 are MGHRA and YSYEKL. The CDR3 here is CACSGTGANEQFF. CDR3 nucleotides: TGCGCCTGCTCCGGGACAGGGGCCAATGAGCAGTTCTTC.